The 23 T cell receptor beta chains below all came from one sample that was sequenced in a study of T cell clonotyping in hematopoietic cell transplantation. Generated by immunoSEQ multiplex PCR, the TCRdb table keeps only in-frame clones and is missing some. The data show 4,000 to 5,000 clones, about 94% seen once. The source material was peripheral blood mononuclear cells, sampled 30 days after allogeneic stem cell transplant. These receptors were obtained from a male patient in his 70s who had an allogeneic stem cell transplant from an unrelated donor, so T cells may come from the graft donor. Some clones in this sample may be carry-over from other donors' samples.

V usage is TRBV7-2 and J usage is TRBJ2-4, with TRBD2 matching 12 bases. Per the germline V gene, CDR1 is SGHTA and CDR2 is FQGNSA. The CDR3 length is 17 residues. V shed 4 bases, J shed 3 bases, and the junction held 7 bases outside the gene matches. DNA for the CDR3: TGTGCCAGCAGCTCACACGCTAGCGGGGGGGGCAAAAACATTCAGTACTTC. Protein: CASSSHASGGGKNIQYF.

The chain has TRBV28 and TRBJ2-1; TRBD2 matches at 7 bases. Germline CDR1 is MDHEN and CDR2 is SYDVKM. V lost 6 bases to trimming and J lost 6 bases; unmatched junction nucleotides: 11. This CDR3 is 15 amino acids long. CDR3 in amino acids: CASSVGRDPINEQFF. CDR3 nucleotides: TGTGCCAGCAGCGTGGGGAGGGACCCCATCAATGAGCAGTTCTTC.

The chain joins TRBV19 to TRBJ2-7; TRBD1 agrees at 8 bases. The trim removed 4 bases at V and 4 bases at J, leaving 6 bases unmatched. CDR3 length equals 14 residues. Germline lookup yields CDR1 LNHDA and CDR2 SQIVND (reference sequence). The CDR3 DNA reads as TGTGCCAGTAGTACGACCGGACAGGGTTACGAGCAGTACTTC. This encodes CASSTTGQGYEQYF.

Here the CDR3 DNA reads TGTGCCATCAGTGAAACGTTTGGGGTAACTGAAGCTTTCTTT. Translated: CAISETFGVTEAFF. V is TRBV10-3 and J is TRBJ1-1; no firm D call. Germline V gene lookup returns CDR1 ENHRY and CDR2 SYGVKD. The CDR3 runs 14 residues. Trimming shortened V by 3 bases and J by 5 bases, and 13 bases separated the two germline ends.

This sequence joins TRBV29-1 and TRBJ2-3; D perhaps matches TRBD2 (6 bases). Per the germline V gene, CDR1 is SQVTM and CDR2 is ANQGSEA. The CDR3 covers 14 residues. V was cut by 3 bases and J by 0 bases, with 10 bases left in between. The DNA of the CDR3 is TGCAGCGTTGATCGGCGGGGAAGCACAGATACGCAGTATTTT. Translation gives CSVDRRGSTDTQYF.

The sample holds one count of this clone. This rearrangement joins TRBV10-2 to TRBJ2-7, with unresolved D. From germline, CDR1 is WSHSY and CDR2 SAAADI. This CDR3 is built from 14 residues. With 2 bases removed from V and 3 bases from J, the gap between germline ends came to 11 bases. The CDR3 nucleotides read TGCGCCAGCAGTGAGAAACGGATACACTACGAGCAGTACTTC. Its protein product is CASSEKRIHYEQYF.

The chain links TRBV4-1 to TRBJ2-7; 9 bases match TRBD2. V was pared by 0 bases and J by 0 bases, with 12 bases of the junction left unmatched. This CDR3 region has 19 residues. Germline V lookup: CDR1 MGHRA, CDR2 YSYEKL. The CDR3 sequence: CASSQDIVASGVTSYEQYF. For the CDR3, the DNA is TGCGCCAGCAGCCAAGATATTGTAGCTAGCGGGGTTACCTCCTACGAGCAGTACTTC.

The genes are TRBV7-2 and TRBJ1-1; TRBD1 is a possible D gene (5 bases). The CDR3 consists of 13 residues. Germline V gene lookup returns CDR1 SGHTA and CDR2 FQGNSA. Between the trimmed V and J ends, which lost 7 bases and 2 bases, there was a span of 11 bases. CDR3 residues: CASTRWGNTEAFF. The CDR3 DNA reads as TGTGCCAGCACGAGGTGGGGCAACACTGAAGCTTTCTTT.

The rearrangement uses TRBV6-1 and TRBJ2-5; TRBD2 might be the D (5 bases). Trimming left V 9 bases short and J 6 bases short, with 17 bases between. The germline V gene has CDR1 MNHNS and CDR2 SASEGT. The CDR3 sequence is 13 residues long. The DNA of the CDR3 is TGTGCCAGTACTCCCGGGGTCACGAAGACCCAGTACTTC. This encodes CASTPGVTKTQYF.

V gene TRBV29-1 combines with J gene TRBJ1-2, with D unresolved. Germline loops: CDR1 SQVTM, CDR2 ANQGSEA. The V end lost 0 bases, the J end lost 3 bases, and 5 bases lay between the germline ends. The CDR3 contains 12 residues. CDR3 in DNA: TGCAGCGTTGAAGATCAGGACTATGGCTACACCTTC. It yields the protein CSVEDQDYGYTF.

The chain has TRBV10-3 and TRBJ2-7, with a tentative D call TRBD2 (6 bases). CDR3 length: 17 amino acids. Germline-derived CDR1 and CDR2 are ENHRY and SYGVKD. The germline V and J ends were trimmed by 6 bases and 6 bases, with 27 bases remaining between them. The CDR3 sequence: CAIRIKEDGLLAAEQYF. The CDR3 DNA is TGTGCCATCAGGATAAAAGAAGATGGGTTACTAGCTGCCGAGCAGTACTTC.

The CDR3 nucleotides read TGTGCCAGTAGTACAGGGACAGGTCCATACGAGCAGTACTTC. It codes for CASSTGTGPYEQYF. The V call is TRBV19, the J call TRBJ2-7, with TRBD1 matching over 8 bases. Germline V gene sequence: CDR1 LNHDA, CDR2 SQIVND (reference sequence). V lost 4 bases to trimming and J lost 4 bases; unmatched junction nucleotides: 6. This CDR3 has 14 residues.

This rearrangement joins TRBV19 to TRBJ2-5, with TRBD1 matching over 7 bases. Trimming removed 1 base from V and 3 bases from J; junction bases left unmatched: 5. The CDR3 has 15 residues. The V gene's germline CDR1 is LNHDA and CDR2 SQIVND (reference sequence). CDR3 residues: CASSIGTGQEETQYF. The CDR3 nucleotides read TGTGCCAGTAGTATAGGGACAGGTCAAGAAGAGACCCAGTACTTC.

The chain uses TRBV23-1 and TRBJ1-2; D is ambiguous. TRBV23-1 is designated an ORF whose function remains uncertain. The V end lost 0 bases, the J end lost 10 bases, and 6 bases lay between the germline ends. This CDR3 spans 11 amino acids. This CDR3 is CASSQSFPYTF. In nucleotides, the CDR3 is TGCGCCAGCAGTCAATCTTTCCCCTACACCTTC.

This chain uses TRBV14 with TRBJ2-7; perhaps TRBD1 as D (5 bases). This CDR3 contains 15 residues. Germline values: CDR1 SGHDN, CDR2 FVKESK. Deletions cut 5 bases from V and 6 bases from J, with 20 bases between. CDR3: CASSGWQGIEREQYF. Written as DNA, the CDR3 is TGTGCCAGCAGCGGGTGGCAGGGCATAGAACGCGAGCAGTACTTC.

V and J are TRBV15 and TRBJ2-3; 8 positions match TRBD2. CDR1 and CDR2 from the germline V gene are LNHNV and YYDKDF (reference sequence). This CDR3 has 16 amino acids. V trimming: 0 bases; J trimming: 5 bases; junction bases outside the gene matches: 7. CDR3 sequence: CATSRDARLAIDTQYF. The CDR3 DNA sequence: TGTGCCACCAGCAGAGATGCCCGACTAGCGATAGATACGCAGTATTTT.

V usage is TRBV29-1 and J usage is TRBJ1-1; 7 bases align to TRBD1. From germline, CDR1 is SQVTM and CDR2 ANQGSEA. This CDR3 comprises 13 residues. Unmatched junction bases numbered 8, after V lost 6 bases and J lost 4 bases. This chain's CDR3 is CSVRGQGITEAFF. The CDR3 region has the DNA TGCAGCGTGAGGGGGCAGGGGATCACTGAAGCTTTCTTT.

This clone was observed once. The V and J genes are TRBV5-4 and TRBJ1-1; the D is unclear. CDR3 length: 14 amino acids. Trimming removed 1 base at V and 1 base at J, with 8 bases between. The germline V gene has CDR1 SGHNT and CDR2 YYREEE (reference sequence). The CDR3 DNA is TGTGCCAGCAGCTTGTCTAGTTCGAACACTGAAGCTTTCTTT. Translating gives CASSLSSSNTEAFF. The whole variable domain, filled in from reference TRBV5-4 and TRBJ1-1, reads ETGVTQSPTHLIKTRGQQVTLRCSSQSGHNTVSWYQQALGQGPQFIFQYYREEENGRGNFPPRFSGLQFPNYSSELNVNALELDDSALYLCASSLSSSNTEAFFGQGTRLTVV.

The rearrangement uses TRBV13 and TRBJ2-2; a weak D match, TRBD2 (6 bases). Per germline, CDR1 PRHDT and CDR2 FYEKMQ (reference sequence). The CDR3 contains 14 residues. Between the trimmed V and J ends, which lost 3 bases and 3 bases, there was a span of 8 bases. CDR3 nucleotides: TGTGCCAGCAGCTTGACGGGGGACACCGGGGAGCTGTTTTTT. Translation gives CASSLTGDTGELFF. The full variable domain, rest sourced from reference TRBV13 and TRBJ2-2, is AAGVIQSPRHLIKEKRETATLKCYPIPRHDTVYWYQQGPGQDPQFLISFYEKMQSDKGSIPDRFSAQQFSDYHSELNMSSLELGDSALYFCASSLTGDTGELFFGEGSRLTVL.

The chain carries TRBV5-1 and TRBJ2-1, with D unclear. The CDR3 runs 11 residues. V lost 1 base and J 5 bases, leaving 1 base between the germline ends. The germline V gene has CDR1 SGHRS and CDR2 YFSETQ. The CDR3 region is CASSLNNEQFF. In DNA form, the CDR3 reads TGCGCCAGCAGCTTGAACAATGAGCAGTTCTTC.

The chain has TRBV28 and TRBJ1-2; TRBD1 aligns across 8 bases. V was pared by 6 bases and J by 0 bases, with 6 bases of the junction left unmatched. The CDR3 loop spans 15 amino acids. CDR1 is MDHEN and CDR2 is SYDVKM in the germline V gene. In DNA, the CDR3 is TGTGCCAGCAGCCCCGGACAGGGAGCTAACTATGGCTACACCTTC. It specifies CASSPGQGANYGYTF.

This clone was found a few times. The genes are TRBV5-4 and TRBJ1-2; D perhaps matches TRBD1 (6 bases). This CDR3 is 16 amino acids long. The germline gives CDR1 SGHNT, CDR2 YYREEE (reference sequence). The V and J ends lost 4 bases and 1 base respectively, with 17 bases between them. The DNA for the CDR3 is TGTGCCAGCAGCGGCTTTGGTGGGGGCGTTAACTATGGCTACACCTTC. Its protein is CASSGFGGGVNYGYTF.

The V call is TRBV7-9, the J call TRBJ2-7, with D maybe TRBD1 (6 bases). The length of the CDR3 is 16 residues. Trimming cost V 5 bases and J 5 bases, with 22 bases left between them. The germline CDR1 and CDR2 sequences are SEHNR and FQNEAQ (reference sequence). CDR3 sequence (DNA): TGTGCCAGCAGCCCGGTACGGACAGATTCCTTGGACGAGCAGTACTTC. It translates to CASSPVRTDSLDEQYF.